The next 24 T cell receptor beta chains were all read from a single sample in a study of control samples from healthy donors and cancer patients (TCRdb year 2020). The protocol used for the library was the immunoSEQ multiplex PCR assay. TCRdb carries this immuneACCESS record with in-frame sequences only. Its versions omit some clonotypes, under half of them owing to an unresolved V gene in the studies checked, with the rest unexplained. The sample's own table lists 150,000 to 200,000 clones. 2% to 2.5% of the sample is held by the ten biggest clonotypes. Sequenced sample: blood. These receptors were taken from a woman in her twenties or thirties in good health.

The gene calls are TRBV7-2 and TRBJ1-5, with a tentative D call TRBD1 (6 bases). Trimming removed 1 base at V and 7 bases at J, with 17 bases between. The CDR3 runs 16 residues. Germline assignment: CDR1 SGHTA and CDR2 FQGNSA. In nucleotides, the CDR3 is TGTGCCAGCAGCTTAGTAATTGGGCAGGGGAACCAGCCCCAGCATTTT. Translation gives CASSLVIGQGNQPQHF. Drawing the rest from reference TRBV7-2 and TRBJ1-5, the complete variable domain is GAGVSQSPSNKVTEKGKDVELRCDPISGHTALYWYRQSLGQGLEFLIYFQGNSAPDKSGLPSDRFSAERTGGSVSTLTIQRTQQEDSAVYLCASSLVIGQGNQPQHFGDGTRLSIL.

This rearrangement joins TRBV6-6 to TRBJ1-1; the D gene is possibly TRBD1 (6 bases). CDR1 is MNHNY and CDR2 is SVGAGI in the germline V gene (reference sequence). The CDR3 spans 15 residues. V was trimmed by 1 base and J by 5 bases, leaving 14 bases between them. The CDR3 protein is CASSYFSGVRTEAFF. The CDR3 DNA follows: TGTGCCAGCAGTTACTTCTCAGGGGTGCGGACTGAAGCTTTCTTT.

V usage is TRBV5-6 and J usage is TRBJ1-1; D gene uncertain. Trimming took off 2 bases at V and 3 bases at J, with 11 bases between the two ends. Germline V gives CDR1 SGHDT, CDR2 YYEEEE. The CDR3 runs 14 residues. CDR3 residues: CASSLVQRDTEAFF. For the CDR3, the DNA is TGTGCCAGCAGCTTAGTACAGAGGGACACTGAAGCTTTCTTT.

This chain joins TRBV5-5 and TRBJ2-1; D is uncertain. Trimming took 4 bases from V and 5 from J, leaving 4 bases between them. The germline V gene encodes CDR1 SGHKS and CDR2 YYEKEE (reference sequence). The CDR3 consists of 11 residues. The CDR3 is CASSQDNEQFF. The CDR3 DNA sequence: TGTGCCAGCAGCCAGGACAATGAGCAGTTCTTC.

Worth noting for this clone: The identical CDR3 is also encoded by other nucleotide sequences in the sample. This chain uses TRBV28 with TRBJ1-2; D is undetermined. The germline V gene has CDR1 MDHEN and CDR2 SYDVKM. The CDR3 spans 14 residues. Deletions cut 4 bases from V and 2 bases from J, with 11 bases between. Written as DNA, the CDR3 is TGTGCCAGCAGTTCCGGAACAGCCAACTATGGCTACACCTTC. Protein sequence: CASSSGTANYGYTF.

The V call is TRBV18, the J call TRBJ1-2, with TRBD1 matching over 8 bases. The CDR3 length is 13 residues. CDR1 is KGHSH and CDR2 is LQKENI in the germline V gene. V gave up 3 bases and J gave up 8 bases; unmatched junction bases: 5. The DNA of the CDR3 is TGTGCCAGCTCACCTGACAGGGGTGCCGGCTACACCTTC. Translating it yields CASSPDRGAGYTF.

V usage is TRBV5-6 and J usage is TRBJ2-7; 7 bases agree with TRBD1. The CDR3 has 18 residues. V trimming: 1 base; J trimming: 1 base; junction bases outside the gene matches: 14. CDR1 and CDR2 (germline): SGHDT, YYEEEE. Here the CDR3 DNA reads TGTGCCAGCAGCTTGTTTGAGGCCCATGGGGACAGTTCCTACGAGCAGTACTTC. It is translated as CASSLFEAHGDSSYEQYF.

This chain connects TRBV7-8 to TRBJ1-1; TRBD1 is a possible D gene (6 bases). This CDR3 comprises 13 residues. Deletions cut 3 bases from V and 4 bases from J, with 9 bases between. The V gene's germline CDR1 is SGHVS and CDR2 FQNEAQ. The CDR3 DNA follows: TGTGCCAGCAGCTTCGGGGGGCTCACTGAAGCTTTCTTT. The encoded protein is CASSFGGLTEAFF.

The chain couples TRBV5-6 to TRBJ1-4; tentative D call: TRBD1 (6 bases). The CDR3 is 15 amino acids. Germline CDR1 and CDR2: SGHDT and YYEEEE. V gave up 5 bases and J gave up 0 bases, with 11 bases separating them. This CDR3 reads CASRETGATNEKLFF. CDR3 nucleotides: TGTGCCAGCAGGGAGACAGGCGCAACTAATGAAAAACTGTTTTTT.

Regarding this clone: Germline is not matched at one junction end, which may reflect a read error. This rearrangement joins TRBV7-3 to TRBJ2-1; 8 bases align to TRBD1. CDR3 length equals 12 residues. Germline V lookup: CDR1 SGHTA, CDR2 FQGTGA. The DNA for the CDR3 is TGTGCCAGCAGCTCCCAGGGGGCGTCCCTTCTCTTC. This codes for CASSSQGASLLF.

This sequence joins TRBV5-4 and TRBJ1-1, with 8 bases lining up with TRBD1. CDR1 is SGHNT and CDR2 is YYREEE in the germline V gene (reference sequence). Germline trimming cut 4 bases from V and 4 bases from J; bases unmatched to any gene: 6. The CDR3 contains 14 residues. The CDR3 DNA sequence: TGTGCCAGCAGCGCCAAACAGGGGGGCACTGAAGCTTTCTTT. Amino acids: CASSAKQGGTEAFF.

The J gene is TRBJ1-4, the V gene TRBV6-5; D is uncertain. From germline, CDR1 is MNHEY and CDR2 SVGAGI. The CDR3 runs 15 residues. V shed 10 bases and J shed 0 bases, with 15 bases lying between them. The CDR3 DNA follows: TGTGCCACCCCACCCTCGACAACAACTAATGAAAAACTGTTTTTT. Residues: CATPPSTTTNEKLFF.

The chain is built from TRBV18 and TRBJ1-6; a possible D gene is TRBD1 (6 bases). V lost 5 bases, J lost 8 bases, and 13 bases lay in between. The CDR3 covers 14 residues. Germline V gene lookup returns CDR1 KGHSH and CDR2 LQKENI. The CDR3 DNA reads TGTGCCAGCTCAGTGGAACAGGGCGATTCACCCCTCCACTTT. The encoded protein is CASSVEQGDSPLHF. The variable domain in full, with the rest retrieved from reference TRBV18 and TRBJ1-6, is NAGVMQNPRHLVRRRGQEARLRCSPMKGHSHVYWYRQLPEEGLKFMVYLQKENIIDESGMPKERFSAEFPKEGPSILRIQQVVRGDSAAYFCASSVEQGDSPLHFGNGTRLTVT.

The chain uses TRBV28 and TRBJ1-5; no clear D gene. The CDR3 has 11 residues. CDR1 and CDR2 (germline): MDHEN, SYDVKM. V was clipped by 6 bases and J by 4 bases, with 4 bases between them. DNA for the CDR3: TGTGCCAGCAGGTCAAATCAGCCCCAGCATTTT. Its protein is CASRSNQPQHF.

The chain employs TRBV4-1 and TRBJ2-3; TRBD2 agrees at 7 bases. Germline CDR1 and CDR2: MGHRA and YSYEKL. The length of the CDR3 is 17 residues. The V and J ends lost 5 bases and 0 bases, in that order; junction bases with no gene match: 11. CDR3 bases: TGCGCCAGCAGCTACGAGGGGCGGGGGACTAGCACAGATACGCAGTATTTT. Protein: CASSYEGRGTSTDTQYF.

The CDR3 nucleotides are TGCGCCAGCAGTCAGGGACAGGGAGGCTACAATGAGCAGTTCTTC. Residues: CASSQGQGGYNEQFF. This chain joins TRBV5-1 and TRBJ2-1, with 9 bases matching TRBD1. V gave up 5 bases and J gave up 3 bases; unmatched junction bases: 6. The CDR3 is 15 amino acids. Germline-derived CDR1 and CDR2 are SGHRS and YFSETQ.

The rearrangement uses TRBV6-5 and TRBJ1-1, with a weak D call TRBD1 (6 bases). Per germline, CDR1 MNHEY and CDR2 SVGAGI. The CDR3 covers 12 residues. Trimming left V 8 bases short and J 5 bases short, with 12 bases between. The CDR3 bases are TGTGCCAGCTCAACAGGGTGGACTGAAGCTTTCTTT. Translating gives CASSTGWTEAFF.

The chain employs TRBV6-2 or TRBV6-3 and TRBJ1-2, with no clear D. The ends were cut back, 2 bases at V and 1 base at J, with 8 bases in the middle. Germline CDR1 and CDR2: MNHEY and SVGEGT. This CDR3 contains 14 residues. The CDR3 sequence: CASSYSPVNYGYTF. CDR3 in DNA: TGTGCCAGCAGTTACAGCCCGGTTAACTATGGCTACACCTTC.

The chain recombines TRBV5-1 with TRBJ2-1, with TRBD2 identical over 14 bases. CDR1 and CDR2 from the germline V gene are SGHRS and YFSETQ. V lost 3 bases, J lost 9 bases, and 5 bases stayed unmatched. The CDR3 runs 15 residues. CDR3 coding DNA: TGCGCCAGCAGCTCCGGGACTAGCGGGGGAAGTGAGCAGTTCTTC. It encodes CASSSGTSGGSEQFF.

V usage is TRBV29-1 and J usage is TRBJ1-2; TRBD1 agrees at 8 bases. The CDR3 has 11 residues. J was trimmed by 6 bases and V by 4 bases; bases with no gene match: 1. Germline V gene sequence: CDR1 SQVTM, CDR2 ANQGSEA. CDR3 region: CSVATGDGYTF. In nucleotides, the CDR3 is TGCAGCGTTGCGACAGGGGATGGCTACACCTTC.

This chain connects TRBV13 to TRBJ2-1, with 8 bases lining up with TRBD2. CDR3 length: 17 amino acids. Germline V gives CDR1 PRHDT, CDR2 FYEKMQ (reference sequence). V gave up 4 bases and J gave up 5 bases; unmatched junction bases: 13. CDR3 protein: CASSSLTPGLVDNEQFF. The CDR3 region has the DNA TGTGCCAGCAGCTCCCTAACACCGGGACTAGTTGACAATGAGCAGTTCTTC.

The chain carries TRBV5-4 and TRBJ1-3, with D tentatively TRBD1 (6 bases). Germline CDR1 is SGHNT and CDR2 is YYREEE (reference sequence). The V end lost 2 bases, the J end lost 0 bases, and 18 bases lay between the germline ends. The CDR3 contains 18 residues. The CDR3 reads CASSLNRGGGYSGNTIYF. In DNA, the CDR3 is TGTGCCAGCAGCTTAAATCGCGGAGGGGGGTACTCTGGAAACACCATATATTTT.

The genes are TRBV10-3 and TRBJ2-1; possible D gene TRBD1, 7 bases. The ends were cut back, 8 bases at V and 3 bases at J, with 17 bases in the middle. There are 15 residues in the CDR3. Germline assignment: CDR1 ENHRY and CDR2 SYGVKD. The CDR3, as DNA: TGTGCCATCCCATCCGGGGGACAGCTCTACAATGAGCAGTTCTTC. Translated, it gives CAIPSGGQLYNEQFF.

This rearrangement joins TRBV28 to TRBJ1-5, with a possible D match to TRBD1 (5 bases). This CDR3 is built from 14 residues. CDR1 is MDHEN and CDR2 is SYDVKM in the germline V gene. V was trimmed by 2 bases and J by 4 bases, leaving 9 bases between them. CDR3 sequence: CASSLGGANQPQHF. The CDR3 coding sequence is TGTGCCAGCAGTTTAGGAGGGGCAAATCAGCCCCAGCATTTT.